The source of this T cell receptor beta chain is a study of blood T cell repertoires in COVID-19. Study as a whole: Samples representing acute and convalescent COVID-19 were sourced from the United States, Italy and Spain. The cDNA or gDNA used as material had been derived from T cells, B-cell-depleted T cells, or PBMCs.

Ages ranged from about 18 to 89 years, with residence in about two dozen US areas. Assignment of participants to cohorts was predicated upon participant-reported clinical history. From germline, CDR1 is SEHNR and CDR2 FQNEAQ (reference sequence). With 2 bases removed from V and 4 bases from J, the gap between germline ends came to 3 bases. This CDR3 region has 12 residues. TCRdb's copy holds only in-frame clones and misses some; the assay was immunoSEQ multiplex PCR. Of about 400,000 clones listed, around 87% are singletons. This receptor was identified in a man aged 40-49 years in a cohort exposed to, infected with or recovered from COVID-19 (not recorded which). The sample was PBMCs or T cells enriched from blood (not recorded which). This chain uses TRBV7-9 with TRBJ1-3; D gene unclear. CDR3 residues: CASSLQGNTIYF. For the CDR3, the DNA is TGTGCCAGCAGCTTACAAGGAAACACCATATATTTT.